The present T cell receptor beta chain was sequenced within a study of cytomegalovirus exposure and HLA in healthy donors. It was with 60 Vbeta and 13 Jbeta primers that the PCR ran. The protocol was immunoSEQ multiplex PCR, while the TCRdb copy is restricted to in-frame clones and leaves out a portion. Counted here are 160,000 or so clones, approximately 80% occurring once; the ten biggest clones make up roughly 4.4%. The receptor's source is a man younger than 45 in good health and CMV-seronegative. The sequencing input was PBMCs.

The CDR3 sequence: CASSVGEGSSYEQYF. The CDR3 region has the DNA TGTGCCAGCAGCGTAGGGGAGGGCTCCTCCTACGAGCAGTACTTC. V gene TRBV9 combines with J gene TRBJ2-7; 7 positions match TRBD2. CDR1 and CDR2 from the germline V gene are SGDLS and YYNGEE. The length of the CDR3 is 15 residues. The V segment lost 0 bases and the J segment 0 bases; nucleotides outside the gene matches: 3.